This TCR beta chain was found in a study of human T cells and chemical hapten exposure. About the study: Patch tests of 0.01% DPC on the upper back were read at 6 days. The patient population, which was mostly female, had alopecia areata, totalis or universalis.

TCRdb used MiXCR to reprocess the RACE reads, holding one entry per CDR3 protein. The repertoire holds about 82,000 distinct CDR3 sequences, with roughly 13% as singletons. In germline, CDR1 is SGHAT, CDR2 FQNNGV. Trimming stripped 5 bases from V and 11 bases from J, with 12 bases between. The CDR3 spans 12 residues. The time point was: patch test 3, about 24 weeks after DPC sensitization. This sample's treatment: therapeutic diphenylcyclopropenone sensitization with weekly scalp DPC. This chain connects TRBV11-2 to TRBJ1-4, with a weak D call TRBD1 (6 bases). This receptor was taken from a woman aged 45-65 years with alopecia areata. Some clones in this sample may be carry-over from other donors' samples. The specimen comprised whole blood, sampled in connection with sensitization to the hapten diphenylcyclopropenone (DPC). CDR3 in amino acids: CASSMTGQKLFF. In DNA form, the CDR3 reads TGTGCCAGCAGCATGACAGGCCAGAAACTGTTTTTT.